This is a list of T cell receptor beta chains from one sample in a study of blood T cell repertoires in COVID-19. Some clones are missing from TCRdb's copy, which holds only in-frame ones; the method was immunoSEQ multiplex PCR. The sample contains roughly 300,000 clones, about 80% of which appear only once. The sequencing input was peripheral blood. The receptors shown here come from a woman in her 50s who had recovered from COVID-19. CDR3s include the opening cysteine and the closing phenylalanine or tryptophan. The D gene is left open where the match is weak. Size is stated for part of the rows, as once, few or many counts, or as a class when the clone is expanded.

TRBD1 TRBJ1-6 - TRBV19 TGTGCCAGTAGTCGGGGGACAGGGCTTAATTCACCCCTCCACTTT CASSRGTGLNSPLHF
- TRBJ2-2 once TRBV27 TGTGCCAGCACCAAACTGGGCGGGACGATTCTTGGGGAGCTGTTTTTT CASTKLGGTILGELFF
TRBD2 TRBJ2-6 - TRBV6-2/TRBV6-3 TGTGCCAGCAGCCCCTGGACTAGCGGGGATGTCCTGACTTTC CASSPWTSGDVLTF
TRBD1 TRBJ2-5 - TRBV7-2 TGTGCCAGCAGCAGAAGAACCGGGACAGGGGGCGAAGAGACCCAGTACTTC CASSRRTGTGGEETQYF
TRBD2 TRBJ2-2 - TRBV10-1 TGCGCCAGCAGTGACTCCTCCGGGACTAGCGATAACGAGCTGTTTTTT CASSDSSGTSDNELFF
- TRBJ1-2 - TRBV30 TGTGCCTGGAGTGCGGACAGACCTTTTGGTGGCTACACCTTC CAWSADRPFGGYTF
- TRBJ1-5 few TRBV2 TGTGCCAGCAGCCCCTCCGGGCGGACTGGGGGGACGGCCCAGCATTTT CASSPSGRTGGTAQHF
- TRBJ2-5 - TRBV18 TGTGCCAGCTCACCACAGGGGTCTCAAGAGACCCAGTACTTC CASSPQGSQETQYF
TRBD1 TRBJ1-2 - TRBV30 TGTGCCTGGACCGATCTGCGACAGGGGACTGGCTACACCTTC CAWTDLRQGTGYTF
TRBD1 TRBJ1-4 - TRBV7-2 TGTGCCAGTCTACCGGGACAGGGTCATGAAAAACTGTTTTTT CASLPGQGHEKLFF
- TRBJ2-3 - TRBV5-1 TGCGCCAGCAGCCAATCCGGGACTTCTACAGATACGCAGTATTTT CASSQSGTSTDTQYF
TRBD1 TRBJ1-1 - TRBV28 TGTGCCAGCGTAGACCGGGACAGGGCTGAAGCTTTCTTT CASVDRDRAEAFF
TRBD1 TRBJ1-2 - TRBV6-5 TGTGCCAGCAGTTACTACTCCGGGACAGGGAGCGGCTACACCTTC CASSYYSGTGSGYTF
- TRBJ1-3 - TRBV6-5 TGTGCCAGCACCGCAGGGTTCTCTGGAAACACCATATATTTT CASTAGFSGNTIYF
- TRBJ1-3 - TRBV25-1 TGTGCCAGCAGTGAACCCAGGGGCTCTGGAAACACCATATATTTT CASSEPRGSGNTIYF
- TRBJ2-2 - TRBV15 TGTGCCACCAGCAGAGAGCGGGCCGGGGAGCTGTTTTTT CATSRERAGELFF
- TRBJ2-4 - TRBV30 TGTGCCTTTCCCGAGAACGCCAAAAACATTCAGTACTTC CAFPENAKNIQYF
TRBD1 TRBJ1-5 - TRBV28 TGTGCCAGCAGTTCTTTTCGTCCGGGACAGGGGGCGCCAATCTTGAATCAGCCCCAGCATTTT CASSSFRPGQGAPILNQPQHF
TRBD2 TRBJ2-1 - TRBV6-2/TRBV6-3 TGTGCCAGCAGCCCCGGGACTAGCGGGTACAATGAGCAGTTCTTC CASSPGTSGYNEQFF
- TRBJ2-2 once TRBV10-3 TGTGCCATCAGTGAGGGGCAGGGCACCGGGGAGCTGTTTTTT CAISEGQGTGELFF
TRBD2 TRBJ2-3 - TRBV19 TGTGCCAGTAGTATGACCCTAGCGGGACCGACAGATACGCAGTATTTT CASSMTLAGPTDTQYF
TRBD1 TRBJ2-3 - TRBV10-2 TGCGCCAGCAGTGATGGACAGGGAGGCACAGATACGCAGTATTTT CASSDGQGGTDTQYF
TRBD1 TRBJ1-5 few TRBV5-5 TGTGCCAGCAGCGTTGGACAGGCCAATCAGCCCCAGCATTTT CASSVGQANQPQHF
TRBD1 TRBJ1-2 - TRBV7-6 TGTGCCAGCAGCTTAGCCCAGGGGGGTCTAGCCTATGGCTACACCTTC CASSLAQGGLAYGYTF
TRBD2 TRBJ2-1 - TRBV18 TGTGCCAGCTCACCGGGGGTCGCAGCGGGAGGGAGCAATGAGCAGTTCTTC CASSPGVAAGGSNEQFF
TRBD1 TRBJ1-3 - TRBV11-3 TGTGCCAGCAGCTTAGTTCCGGGACAGCCTTACTCTGGAAACACCATATATTTT CASSLVPGQPYSGNTIYF
- TRBJ2-3 few TRBV6-5 TGTGCCAGCAGTTACTCGGGGCTACCAGCGGATACGCAGTATTTT CASSYSGLPADTQYF
- TRBJ1-5 - TRBV16 TGTGCCAGCAGCCAATCGGGAGACACCTATCAGCCCCAGCATTTT CASSQSGDTYQPQHF
TRBD2 TRBJ2-7 - TRBV3-1/TRBV3-2 TGTGCCAGCAGCCATGGGACTAGCGGGAGACTTTACGAGCAGTACTTC CASSHGTSGRLYEQYF
- TRBJ2-7 - TRBV15 TGTGCCACCAGCAGTGACCAGGGGGGCTCCTACGAGCAGTACTTC CATSSDQGGSYEQYF
- TRBJ1-2 - TRBV12-3/TRBV12-4 TGTGCCAGCAGTTTCCGGGAGAGCTACACCTTC CASSFRESYTF
- TRBJ2-7 - TRBV6-4 TGTGCCAGCAGTATCCTTAGCGCGGAGATCTACGAGCAGTACTTC CASSILSAEIYEQYF
TRBD1 TRBJ2-5 - TRBV7-2 TGTGCCAGCAGCTTAATGGGACAGGGAGGGCGAGAGACCCAGTACTTC CASSLMGQGGRETQYF
- TRBJ1-1 - TRBV9 TGTGCCAGCAGCGTAGGAGCCCTGAACACTGAAGCTTTCTTT CASSVGALNTEAFF
TRBD1 TRBJ1-2 - TRBV28 TGTGCCAGCAGTTCGACCGGACAGGGCATCAACTATGGCTACACCTTC CASSSTGQGINYGYTF
TRBD1 TRBJ1-1 - TRBV6-5 TGTGCCACCCAGACAGGGGGTTGGACTGAAGCTTTCTTT CATQTGGWTEAFF
- TRBJ2-7 - TRBV28 TGTGCCAGCAGCCCTCGTGGCAGGGCCTACGAGCAGTACTTC CASSPRGRAYEQYF